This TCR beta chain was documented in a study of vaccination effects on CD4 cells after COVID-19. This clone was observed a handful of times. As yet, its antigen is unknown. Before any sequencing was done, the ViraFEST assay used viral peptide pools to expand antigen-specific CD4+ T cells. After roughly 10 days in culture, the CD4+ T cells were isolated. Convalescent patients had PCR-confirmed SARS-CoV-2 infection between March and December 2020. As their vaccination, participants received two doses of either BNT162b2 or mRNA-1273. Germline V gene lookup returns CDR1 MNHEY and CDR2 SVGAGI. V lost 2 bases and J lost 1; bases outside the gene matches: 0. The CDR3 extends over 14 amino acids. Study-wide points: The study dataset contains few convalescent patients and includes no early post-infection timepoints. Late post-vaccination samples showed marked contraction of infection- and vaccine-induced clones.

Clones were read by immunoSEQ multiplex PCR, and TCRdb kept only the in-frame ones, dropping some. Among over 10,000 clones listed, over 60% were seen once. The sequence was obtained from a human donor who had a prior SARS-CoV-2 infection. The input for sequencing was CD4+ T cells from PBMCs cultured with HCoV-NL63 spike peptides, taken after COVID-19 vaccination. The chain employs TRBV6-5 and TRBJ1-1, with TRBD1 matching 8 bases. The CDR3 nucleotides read TGTGCCAGCAGTTACGACAGGGGGAACACTGAAGCTTTCTTT. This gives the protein CASSYDRGNTEAFF.